This is a list of T cell receptor beta chains from one sample in a study of blood T cell repertoires in COVID-19. Libraries were prepared by immunoSEQ multiplex PCR; TCRdb keeps only in-frame clonotypes and omits some of them. The sample has about 75,000 clones, less than 90% seen once; the top ten hold about 8.2%. Sequenced material: peripheral blood. The receptors were gathered from a human donor in a cohort sampled during active COVID-19. CDR3s include the opening cysteine and the closing phenylalanine or tryptophan. A D gene is named only where the DNA matches it firmly. Size is stated for part of the rows, as once, few or many counts, or as a class when the clone is expanded.

TRBJ1-5,few,TRBV2,TRBD1,TGTGCCACCGGACAGGGGGCGAATCAGCCCCAGCATTTT,CATGQGANQPQHF
TRBJ1-4,NA,TRBV6-1,NA,TGTGCCAGCAGTGAGGGAGGAGTTAATGAAAAACTGTTTTTT,CASSEGGVNEKLFF
TRBJ2-3,NA,TRBV9,NA,TGTGCCAGCCACTCAATCAATGCAGATACGCAGTATTTT,CASHSINADTQYF
TRBJ1-3,medium-sized,TRBV28,NA,TGTGCCAGCAGTCCTCCGTCGGGCAGGGGATCTGGAAACACCATATATTTT,CASSPPSGRGSGNTIYF
TRBJ1-3,NA,TRBV3-1/TRBV3-2,NA,TGTGCCAGCAGCCAAGTTGCGCGGAGTCACTCTGGAAACACCATATATTTT,CASSQVARSHSGNTIYF
TRBJ2-7,NA,TRBV9,TRBD2,TGTGCCAGCAGCGGGACTAGCGGGCCTTCTGTCGAGCAGTACTTC,CASSGTSGPSVEQYF
TRBJ2-1,NA,TRBV4-2,TRBD2,TGTGCCAGCAGCCAAGATGGGACTAGCCACCGATTCAATGAGCAGTTCTTC,CASSQDGTSHRFNEQFF
TRBJ2-1,many,TRBV27,NA,TGTGCCAGCAGTTGGGGCGGTCGAAACAATGAGCAGTTCTTC,CASSWGGRNNEQFF
TRBJ2-1,NA,TRBV7-9,NA,TGTGCCAGCAGTAATTACCCGGGAAGCTACAATGAGCAGTTCTTC,CASSNYPGSYNEQFF
TRBJ1-2,NA,TRBV9,NA,TGTGCCAGCAGCGGTCAGGGGAACTATGGCTACACCTTC,CASSGQGNYGYTF
TRBJ2-2,NA,TRBV10-3,TRBD1,TGTGCCATCAGCGGAGACAGGGATAAGGGGGAGCTGTTTTTT,CAISGDRDKGELFF
TRBJ2-7,NA,TRBV7-2,TRBD2,TGTGCCAGCAGCCTTATTCGACTAGCGGGAGGGCCCCCCTACGAGCAGTACTTC,CASSLIRLAGGPPYEQYF
TRBJ1-1,NA,TRBV6-5,NA,TGTGCCAGCAGCGGACATTCGGACACTGAAGCTTTCTTT,CASSGHSDTEAFF
TRBJ2-3,NA,TRBV18,NA,TGTGCCAGCTCACCGACACTAGCAACAGATACGCAGTATTTT,CASSPTLATDTQYF
TRBJ2-1,NA,TRBV24-1,TRBD1,TGTGCCACCAGTGATTCGACCGGGGGACAGGGTTGGAATGAGCAGTTCTTC,CATSDSTGGQGWNEQFF
TRBJ1-4,NA,TRBV3-1/TRBV3-2,NA,TGTGCCAGCAGCCATCAGACAGGTAGTAATGAAAAACTGTTTTTT,CASSHQTGSNEKLFF
TRBJ2-3,NA,TRBV7-9,TRBD2,TGTGCCAGCAGCTTTCCGGGACTAGCGGGGGGAGCTACGCAGTATTTT,CASSFPGLAGGATQYF
TRBJ2-3,NA,TRBV18,NA,TGTGCCAGCTCTCTGGCAGGACTAGATACGCAGTATTTT,CASSLAGLDTQYF
TRBJ1-2,NA,TRBV19,TRBD1,TGTGCCAGTAGTCCTAGGAGACAGGGGAGCATCTATGGCTACACCTTC,CASSPRRQGSIYGYTF
TRBJ2-1,NA,TRBV7-3,NA,TGTGCCAGCAGCTTAGGGGGCCCCAGCAATGAGCAGTTCTTC,CASSLGGPSNEQFF
TRBJ1-2,NA,TRBV10-2,TRBD1,TGCGCCAGCAGTGAGGACAGGGGGCTCACAAACTATGGCTACACCTTC,CASSEDRGLTNYGYTF
TRBJ2-3,NA,TRBV30,NA,TGTGCCTGGAGTGTATCTGTGGGCCGGCAGTATTTT,CAWSVSVGRQYF
TRBJ2-2,NA,TRBV5-1,NA,TGCGCCAGCAGCCTGACTCAGTTGGACACCGGGGAGCTGTTTTTT,CASSLTQLDTGELFF
TRBJ2-7,NA,TRBV5-6,TRBD2,TGTGCCAGCAGCCGCGGGGGAAGGCAGCCCTACGAGCAGTACTTC,CASSRGGRQPYEQYF
TRBJ2-1,NA,TRBV19,NA,TGTGCCAGTAGTATTGGCTTCGTGGCGGAATACAATGAGCAGTTCTTC,CASSIGFVAEYNEQFF
TRBJ1-5,NA,TRBV5-8,NA,TGTGCCAGCAGCTTGGACAGGGGCAATCAGCCCCAGCATTTT,CASSLDRGNQPQHF
TRBJ1-6,NA,TRBV2,NA,TGTGCCAGCGGACCGACAGACCAATATTCACCCCTCCACTTT,CASGPTDQYSPLHF
TRBJ2-2,NA,TRBV18,TRBD2,TGTGCCAGCTCACCACTCGGGGGGAGAGAGACCGGGGAGCTGTTTTTT,CASSPLGGRETGELFF
TRBJ1-1,NA,TRBV30,NA,NA,CAWSVGTGSFFF
TRBJ1-1,once,TRBV20-1,NA,TGCAGTGCTAGTTCTGGGCACGAGGCTTTCTTT,CSASSGHEAFF
TRBJ2-7,NA,TRBV5-1,NA,TGCGCCAGCAGCTTGTCTTTTGCCTACGAGCAGTACTTC,CASSLSFAYEQYF
TRBJ2-7,NA,TRBV10-3,TRBD1,TGTGCCATCAGTGAGTTGGGACAGAAGTACTTC,CAISELGQKYF
TRBJ1-3,NA,TRBV6-4,NA,TGTGCCTGTCCTATCGACACCATATATTTT,CACPIDTIYF
TRBJ1-1,NA,TRBV5-6,NA,TGTGCCAGCAGCGGCCGACGGGGGTGGACTGAAGCTTTCTTT,CASSGRRGWTEAFF
TRBJ2-1,NA,TRBV2,NA,TGTGCCAGCAGTGGCACTCCAGGGCTCCGTCCCATAGACAATGAGCAGTTCTTC,CASSGTPGLRPIDNEQFF
TRBJ1-6,few,TRBV28,NA,TGTGCCAGTTGGTCGACTCAGAATTCACCCCTCCACTTT,CASWSTQNSPLHF
TRBJ2-1,NA,TRBV9,NA,TGTGCCAGCAGCCCCCGGGTCAGTTCCTACAATGAGCAGTTCTTC,CASSPRVSSYNEQFF
TRBJ1-2,NA,TRBV5-6,NA,TGTGCCAGCAGCCTGAGGAACGACTATGGCTACACCTTC,CASSLRNDYGYTF
TRBJ2-7,once,TRBV27,TRBD1,TGTGCCAGCAGTTTAATCTACTCGAAGGACAGGGGGGACGAGCAGTACTTC,CASSLIYSKDRGDEQYF
TRBJ2-3,NA,TRBV19,NA,TGTGCCGTTCGGGACTTACTTTCGGCAGATACGCAGTATTTT,CAVRDLLSADTQYF
TRBJ2-1,NA,TRBV2,TRBD2,TGTGCCAGCTCACGTCTAGCGGGGGCAAATGAGCAGTTCTTC,CASSRLAGANEQFF
TRBJ2-3,NA,TRBV4-2,NA,TGTGCCAGCAGCCAAGAGCGGGGGACACGCACAGATACGCAGTATTTT,CASSQERGTRTDTQYF
TRBJ1-3,NA,TRBV4-1,NA,TGCGCCAGCAGCCAAGTGGTGGAAGCGTCTGGAAACACCATATATTTT,CASSQVVEASGNTIYF
TRBJ2-1,NA,TRBV27,NA,TGTGCCAGCGCAATCGGAGGGCCAGTATACAATGAGCAGTTCTTC,CASAIGGPVYNEQFF
TRBJ1-2,NA,TRBV25-1,NA,TGTGCCAGCAGTGAACAGGGAAGGATCGATGGCTACACCTTC,CASSEQGRIDGYTF
TRBJ2-7,once,TRBV11-2,TRBD1,TGTGCCAGCAGATCCGGACAGGGTAGCTACGAGCAGTACTTC,CASRSGQGSYEQYF
TRBJ1-1,few,TRBV27,TRBD1,TGTGCCAGCAGTTTATCGACAGGGTTGAACACTGAAGCTTTCTTT,CASSLSTGLNTEAFF
TRBJ1-2,few,TRBV29-1,NA,TGCAGCGTTGAACGGGGTGGCTACACCTTC,CSVERGGYTF
TRBJ2-3,NA,TRBV9,TRBD2,TGTGCCAGCAGCGCCACTAGCGGGGGGGATACGCAGTATTTT,CASSATSGGDTQYF
TRBJ2-1,NA,TRBV9,TRBD2,TGTGCCAGCAGCGTGGGGGGGTGGAGCTCCTACAATGAGCAGTTCTTC,CASSVGGWSSYNEQFF
TRBJ1-2,NA,TRBV5-8,NA,TGTGCCAGCAGGAACTTTGGTGGAAGGGGCGCCGGTGGCTACACCTTC,CASRNFGGRGAGGYTF
TRBJ2-7,NA,TRBV9,NA,TGTGCCAGCAGCGTAGGGGGGGTCTCCTACGAGCAGTACTTC,CASSVGGVSYEQYF
TRBJ2-7,NA,TRBV19,NA,TGTGCCAGTAGCGCCGGACACAGCTCCTACGAGCAGTACTTC,CASSAGHSSYEQYF